Listed here are 28 T cell receptor beta chains from one sample, sequenced in a study of blood T cells in healthy people across ages. A sample-barcoded 5' primer and a J-beta primer mix were used in a second PCR of about 7 to 12 cycles. TCRdb independently ran MiXCR on the 5' RACE reads; one entry per CDR3 protein. The sample contains 750,000 to 950,000 distinct CDR3 sequences, roughly 25% of which appear only once. Separately, the same data were catalogued under a study of T cells of mothers and their children.

The specimen sequenced was blood. Receptors originate from a boy between 10 and 17 years old in good health.

The V call is TRBV7-2, the J call TRBJ1-2; the D is unclear. This CDR3 is built from 18 residues. Trimming took 6 bases from V and 0 from J, leaving 23 bases between them. Germline-derived CDR1 and CDR2 are SGHTA and FQGNSA. The CDR3 region is CASRPPSTVILANYGYTF. CDR3 sequence (DNA): TGTGCCAGCAGGCCCCCATCTACAGTGATTCTAGCTAACTATGGCTACACCTTC.

This clonotype was counted between two and nine times. V is TRBV7-6 and J is TRBJ2-5; 10 nucleotides line up with TRBD2. The V gene's germline CDR1 is SGHVS and CDR2 FNYEAQ. CDR3 size: 15 residues. Losses at the gene ends were 4 bases for V and 2 bases for J; bases not matched to a gene: 4. The CDR3 DNA reads as TGTGCCAGCAGCTACCTAGCGGGGGATCAAGAGACCCAGTACTTC. It is translated as CASSYLAGDQETQYF.

This clonotype was picked up a small number of times. The genes are TRBV5-1 and TRBJ2-4; 7 nucleotides line up with TRBD1. Germline V gene data show CDR1 as SGHRS and CDR2 as YFSETQ. The ends lost 4 bases at V and 0 bases at J; junction bases unmatched: 16. The CDR3 is 19 residues long. The CDR3 DNA sequence: TGCGCCAGCAGCGCACAGGGGCCCCCGACCGGAATAGCCAAAAACATTCAGTACTTC. It yields the protein CASSAQGPPTGIAKNIQYF. Drawing the rest from reference TRBV5-1 and TRBJ2-4, the complete variable domain is KAGVTQTPRYLIKTRGQQVTLSCSPISGHRSVSWYQQTPGQGLQFLFEYFSETQRNKGNFPGRFSGRQFSNSRSEMNVSTLELGDSALYLCASSAQGPPTGIAKNIQYFGAGTRLSVL.

The chain links TRBV5-5 to TRBJ2-7; D is unresolved. The V gene's germline CDR1 is SGHKS and CDR2 YYEKEE (reference sequence). Between the trimmed V and J ends, which lost 0 bases and 2 bases, there was a span of 9 bases. This CDR3 has 14 residues. The CDR3 sequence: CASSLEGPTYEQYF. The CDR3 coding sequence is TGTGCCAGCAGCTTGGAGGGCCCCACCTACGAGCAGTACTTC. Variable domain in full (rest from reference TRBV5-5 and TRBJ2-7): DAGVTQSPTHLIKTRGQQVTLRCSPISGHKSVSWYQQVLGQGPQFIFQYYEKEERGRGNFPDRFSARQFPNYSSELNVNALLLGDSALYLCASSLEGPTYEQYFGPGTRLTVT.

This clonotype was seen a few times. V usage is TRBV4-2 and J usage is TRBJ2-4, with 7 bases identical to TRBD1. Germline trimming cut 3 bases from V and 1 base from J; bases unmatched to any gene: 6. Germline V gene sequence: CDR1 LGHNA, CDR2 YNFKEQ. The CDR3 covers 16 residues. CDR3 sequence (DNA): TGTGCCAGCAGCCATCACAGGGGAGAGGCCAAAAACATTCAGTACTTC. Residues: CASSHHRGEAKNIQYF.

The chain carries TRBV20-1 and TRBJ1-5; D remains ambiguous. The CDR3 is made up of 14 amino acids. The V gene's germline CDR1 is DFQATT and CDR2 SNEGSKA (reference sequence). Trimming took 3 bases from V and 0 from J, leaving 9 bases between them. The CDR3 loop is CSASKLGSNQPQHF. The CDR3 DNA sequence: TGCAGTGCTAGTAAGTTGGGTAGCAATCAGCCCCAGCATTTT.

The sample holds a few counts of this clonotype. The gene calls are TRBV27 and TRBJ2-4; D is perhaps TRBD1 (7 bases). Germline CDR1 reads MNHEY; CDR2 reads SMNVEV (reference sequence). The CDR3 consists of 13 residues. V dropped 3 bases and J dropped 9 bases, with 12 bases sitting between them. As DNA, the CDR3 is TGTGCCAGCAGTTTTCGACAGGGAGGCATTCAGTACTTC. This encodes CASSFRQGGIQYF.

The V gene is TRBV14, the J gene TRBJ2-7; 9 bases line up with TRBD1. This CDR3 is built from 13 residues. CDR1 and CDR2 (germline): SGHDN, FVKESK. V lost 3 bases and J lost 6; bases outside the gene matches: 3. This CDR3 reads CASSQRQGVEQYF. In nucleotides, the CDR3 is TGTGCCAGCAGCCAGAGACAGGGGGTCGAGCAGTACTTC.

This clonotype came up a few times. The rearrangement uses TRBV7-2 and TRBJ2-5, with a possible D match to TRBD1 (5 bases). Germline assignment: CDR1 SGHTA and CDR2 FQGNSA. The CDR3 contains 14 residues. The germline V and J ends were trimmed by 1 base and 4 bases, with 10 bases remaining between them. CDR3: CASSLDQGPETQYF. The CDR3 nucleotides read TGTGCCAGCAGCTTAGATCAGGGCCCAGAGACCCAGTACTTC.

Notes on this clonotype: The junction shows a germline mismatch at one end, possibly a read error. J is TRBJ2-5 and V is TRBV12-3 or TRBV12-4; 11 bases agree with TRBD2. CDR3 length: 15 amino acids. The CDR3 bases are TGTGCCAGCAGTCTAGCGGGGGGACGCTTGGAGACCCAGTACTTC. The encoded protein is CASSLAGGRLETQYF.

This clonotype has a single count. CDR3 nucleotides: TGCAGTGCTAGAGACTATCCGGGACTAGAGGACAATGAGCAGTTCTTC. It translates to CSARDYPGLEDNEQFF. The chain combines TRBV20-1 with TRBJ2-1, with TRBD2 matching 8 bases. Trimming removed 0 bases from V and 5 bases from J; junction bases left unmatched: 9. The CDR3 is 16 residues long. Germline CDR1 reads DFQATT; CDR2 reads SNEGSKA (reference sequence).

This chain's CDR3 is CASSLDRAIDNEQFF. CDR3 coding DNA: TGCGCCAGCAGCTTGGACAGGGCCATCGACAATGAGCAGTTCTTC. This sequence joins TRBV5-1 and TRBJ2-1; D perhaps matches TRBD1 (6 bases). Per germline, CDR1 SGHRS and CDR2 YFSETQ. The CDR3 totals 15 residues. The V end lost 0 bases, the J end lost 5 bases, and 12 bases lay between the germline ends. The whole variable domain, filled in from reference TRBV5-1 and TRBJ2-1, reads KAGVTQTPRYLIKTRGQQVTLSCSPISGHRSVSWYQQTPGQGLQFLFEYFSETQRNKGNFPGRFSGRQFSNSRSEMNVSTLELGDSALYLCASSLDRAIDNEQFFGPGTRLTVL.

This clonotype appeared once. The chain recombines TRBV28 with TRBJ2-1, with TRBD2 as a possible D gene (6 bases). The germline CDR1 and CDR2 sequences are MDHEN and SYDVKM. The CDR3 spans 15 residues. V lost 2 bases to trimming and J lost 3 bases, with 11 bases between them. The CDR3 reads CASSLAGSFYNEQFF. The CDR3 bases are TGTGCCAGCAGTTTAGCGGGGTCTTTCTACAATGAGCAGTTCTTC.

The V call is TRBV29-1, the J call TRBJ2-3; the match to TRBD2 covers 11 bases. Trimming at V came to 3 bases and at J to 2 bases, leaving 4 bases not matched to a gene. The CDR3 contains 15 residues. Germline CDR1 is SQVTM and CDR2 is ANQGSEA. In DNA form, the CDR3 reads TGCAGCGTTGAGTCTAGCGGGGGGACCACAGATACGCAGTATTTT. Protein: CSVESSGGTTDTQYF.

V usage is TRBV4-1 and J usage is TRBJ1-2; possibly TRBD1 for D (6 bases). The germline V gene has CDR1 MGHRA and CDR2 YSYEKL. V gave up 1 base and J gave up 6 bases, with 9 bases separating them. The CDR3 extends over 13 amino acids. The DNA of the CDR3 is TGCGCCAGCAGCCAAGGGCAGGGGAATGGCTACACCTTC. Encoded protein: CASSQGQGNGYTF.

This clonotype was observed a few times. The chain recombines TRBV7-9 with TRBJ2-3; a possible D gene is TRBD1 (5 bases). Germline CDR1 SEHNR, CDR2 FQNEAQ (reference sequence). CDR3 length: 14 amino acids. V lost 4 bases and J lost 9, with 17 bases in between. CDR3 region: CASSSPRLGQTQYF. The CDR3 coding sequence is TGTGCCAGCAGCTCTCCTAGGTTGGGGCAAACGCAGTATTTT.

This chain connects TRBV4-2 to TRBJ2-5; weak D call: TRBD2 (5 bases). CDR3 size: 13 residues. The V gene lost 1 base and the J gene lost 4 bases, with 7 bases spanning the gap. Per germline, CDR1 LGHNA and CDR2 YNFKEQ. The CDR3, as DNA: TGTGCCAGCAGCCAAGCCCGGGGAGAGACCCAGTACTTC. Encoded protein: CASSQARGETQYF.

There are a few counts of this clonotype. The chain joins TRBV14 to TRBJ2-5, with a tentative D call TRBD1 (6 bases). The CDR3 is 14 amino acids. Germline V gives CDR1 SGHDN, CDR2 FVKESK. The V end was cut by 1 base, the J end by 4 bases, with 10 bases between. Here the CDR3 DNA reads TGTGCCAGCAGCCAAGCGGACAGTGTAGAGACCCAGTACTTC. Translated, it gives CASSQADSVETQYF.

This chain links TRBV5-1 with TRBJ2-5; D is undetermined. TRBJ2-1 explains the end of the DNA better; the J call may be wrong. CDR1 is SGHRS, CDR2 YFSETQ, per germline. The CDR3 extends over 14 amino acids. DNA of the CDR3: TGCGCCAGCAGCTTGGACTCGGGTTTGGATGAGCAGTTCTTC. This codes for CASSLDSGLDEQFF.

The J gene is TRBJ1-3, the V gene TRBV12-3 or TRBV12-4; D might be TRBD1 (5 bases). The CDR3 extends over 13 amino acids. The V end lost 6 bases, the J end lost 1 base, and 7 bases lay between the germline ends. The chain's CDR3 is CASRQDSGNTIYF. CDR3 DNA: TGTGCCAGCAGACAGGATTCTGGAAACACCATATATTTT.

The chain uses TRBV2 and TRBJ1-5, with D hard to call. The CDR3 runs to 14 residues. Trimming pared 4 bases from V and 2 bases from J, leaving 9 bases between. CDR1 and CDR2 from the germline V gene are SNHLY and FYNNEI. In DNA form, the CDR3 reads TGTGCCAGCAGTGGGGGTGTACGCAATCAGCCCCAGCATTTT. Translation gives CASSGGVRNQPQHF.

This clonotype was seen ten or more times. The chain recombines TRBV12-3 or TRBV12-4 with TRBJ2-5; D could derive from TRBD1 or TRBD2 (6 bases each). This CDR3 comprises 21 residues. Trimming shortened V by 8 bases and J by 1 base, and 35 bases separated the two germline ends. The CDR3 loop is CASCPGWGQPSRGDSQETQYF. The DNA of the CDR3 is TGTGCCAGCTGCCCCGGGTGGGGGCAGCCTTCGCGAGGGGACTCCCAAGAGACCCAGTACTTC.

The rearrangement uses TRBV5-1 and TRBJ2-7, with TRBD1 matching over 9 bases. The germline CDR1 and CDR2 sequences are SGHRS and YFSETQ. Losses at the gene ends were 3 bases for V and 0 bases for J; bases not matched to a gene: 4. This CDR3 contains 15 residues. The CDR3 bases are TGCGCCAGCAGCTACGGGACAGGGTACTCCTACGAGCAGTACTTC. It translates to CASSYGTGYSYEQYF.

The chain recombines TRBV20-1 with TRBJ1-2; D is ambiguous. Germline-derived CDR1 and CDR2 are DFQATT and SNEGSKA (reference sequence). Trimming cost V 5 bases and J 2 bases, with 15 bases left between them. The CDR3 extends over 14 amino acids. CDR3 nucleotides: TGCAGTGCTGGAGGGCGGGTATCGAACTATGGCTACACCTTC. It codes for CSAGGRVSNYGYTF.

The V and J genes are TRBV2 and TRBJ1-6, with no clear D. The ends were cut back, 4 bases at V and 6 bases at J, with 13 bases in the middle. This CDR3 is built from 15 residues. The V gene's germline CDR1 is SNHLY and CDR2 FYNNEI. The CDR3 DNA reads as TGTGCCAGCAGTGCAGCAGGCCTTTCTAATTCACCCCTCCACTTT. As protein: CASSAAGLSNSPLHF.

This clonotype occurred a few times. The V and J genes are TRBV6-6 and TRBJ2-7, with D possibly being TRBD2 (7 bases). Germline-derived CDR1 and CDR2 are MNHNY and SVGAGI (reference sequence). The CDR3 length is 15 residues. The V end lost 5 bases, the J end lost 2 bases, and 16 bases lay between the germline ends. The CDR3 sequence is CASSHTGRETYEQYV. For the CDR3, the DNA is TGTGCCAGCAGTCATACAGGGAGGGAAACCTACGAGCAGTACGTC.

This chain uses TRBV6-2 or TRBV6-3 with TRBJ2-7, with 9 bases that match TRBD2. The V gene end was trimmed by 0 bases and the J gene end by 5 bases; junction bases not matched to a gene: 14. The CDR3 length is 18 residues. Germline CDR1 is MNHEY and CDR2 is SVGEGT. CDR3 region: CASSYSILTSGGKDEQYF. The CDR3 nucleotides are TGTGCCAGCAGTTACTCGATCTTGACGAGCGGGGGGAAAGACGAGCAGTACTTC.

Concerning this clonotype itself: An end of the junction differs from the germline gene, which may be a read error. As DNA, the CDR3 is TGTGCCAGCAGTTTGATTTGGGACGGGTCCTATGAGCAGTACTTC. It codes for CASSLIWDGSYEQYF. V and J are TRBV12-3 or TRBV12-4 and TRBJ2-7; D may correspond to TRBD1 or TRBD2 (5 bases each). This CDR3 is 15 amino acids long.